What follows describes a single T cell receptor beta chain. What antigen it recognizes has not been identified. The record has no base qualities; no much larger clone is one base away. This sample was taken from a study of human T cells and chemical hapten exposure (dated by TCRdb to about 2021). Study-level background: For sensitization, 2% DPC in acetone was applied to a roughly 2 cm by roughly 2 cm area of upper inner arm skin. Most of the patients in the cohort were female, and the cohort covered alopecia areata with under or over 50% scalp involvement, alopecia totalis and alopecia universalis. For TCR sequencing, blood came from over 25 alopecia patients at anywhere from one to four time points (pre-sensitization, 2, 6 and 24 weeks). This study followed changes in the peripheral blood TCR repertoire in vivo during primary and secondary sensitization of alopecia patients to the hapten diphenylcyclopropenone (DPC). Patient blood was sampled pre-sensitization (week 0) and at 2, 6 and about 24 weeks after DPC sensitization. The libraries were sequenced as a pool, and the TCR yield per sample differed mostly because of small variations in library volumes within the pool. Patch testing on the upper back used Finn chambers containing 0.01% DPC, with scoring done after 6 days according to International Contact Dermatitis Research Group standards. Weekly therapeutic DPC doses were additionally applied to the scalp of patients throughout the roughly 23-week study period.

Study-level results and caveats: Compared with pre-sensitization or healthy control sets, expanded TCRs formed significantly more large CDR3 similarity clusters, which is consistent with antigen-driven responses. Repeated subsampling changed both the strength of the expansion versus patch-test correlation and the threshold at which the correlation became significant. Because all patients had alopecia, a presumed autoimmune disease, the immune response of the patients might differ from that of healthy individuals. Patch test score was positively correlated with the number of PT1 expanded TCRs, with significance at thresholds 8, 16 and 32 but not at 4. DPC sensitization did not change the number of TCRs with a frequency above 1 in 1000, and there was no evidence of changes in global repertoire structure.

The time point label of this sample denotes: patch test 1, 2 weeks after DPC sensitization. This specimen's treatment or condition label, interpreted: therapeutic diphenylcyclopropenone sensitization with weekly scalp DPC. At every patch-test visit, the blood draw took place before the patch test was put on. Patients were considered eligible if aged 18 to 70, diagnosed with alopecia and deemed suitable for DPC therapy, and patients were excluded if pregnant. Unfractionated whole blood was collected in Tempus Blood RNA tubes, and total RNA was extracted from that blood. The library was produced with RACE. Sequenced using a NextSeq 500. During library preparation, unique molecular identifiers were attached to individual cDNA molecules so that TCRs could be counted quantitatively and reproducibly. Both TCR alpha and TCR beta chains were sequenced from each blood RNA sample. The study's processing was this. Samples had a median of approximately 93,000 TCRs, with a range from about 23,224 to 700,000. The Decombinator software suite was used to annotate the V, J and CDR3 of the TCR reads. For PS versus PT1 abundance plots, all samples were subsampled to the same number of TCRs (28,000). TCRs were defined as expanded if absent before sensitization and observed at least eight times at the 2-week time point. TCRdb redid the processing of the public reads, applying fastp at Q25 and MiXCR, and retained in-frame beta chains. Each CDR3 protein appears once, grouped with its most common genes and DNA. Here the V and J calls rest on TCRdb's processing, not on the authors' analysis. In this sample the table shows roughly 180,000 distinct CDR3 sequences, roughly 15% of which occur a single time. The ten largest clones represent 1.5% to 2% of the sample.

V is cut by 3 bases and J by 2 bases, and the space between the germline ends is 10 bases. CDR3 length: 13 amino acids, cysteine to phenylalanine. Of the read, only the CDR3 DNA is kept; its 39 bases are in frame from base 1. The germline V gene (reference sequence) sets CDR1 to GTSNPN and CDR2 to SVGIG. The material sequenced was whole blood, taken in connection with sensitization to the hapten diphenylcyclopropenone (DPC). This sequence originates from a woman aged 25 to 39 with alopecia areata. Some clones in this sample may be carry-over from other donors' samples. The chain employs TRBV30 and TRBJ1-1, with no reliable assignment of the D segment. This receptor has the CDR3 CAWSPGPNTEAFF. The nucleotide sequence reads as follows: TGTGCCTGGAGCCCCGGTCCTAACACTGAAGCTTTCTTT.